The 11 T cell receptor beta chains below all came from one sample that was sequenced in a study of brain T cells in children with intractable seizures. The time point was: blood from clinic visit 5 months post-surgery; TSC patient then seizure free. Data came from immunoSEQ multiplex PCR; TCRdb stores just in-frame clones and leaves some out. The repertoire holds about 350,000 clones, with over 90% as singletons. Material: peripheral blood, obtained around 5 months after surgery. The receptors derive from a boy in the first two years of life with tuberous sclerosis and intractable seizures.

About this clone: This sample also contains other DNA sequences that code for the same CDR3. V usage is TRBV20-1 and J usage is TRBJ2-5; D perhaps matches TRBD1 (5 bases). The CDR3 covers 11 residues. The germline V gene has CDR1 DFQATT and CDR2 SNEGSKA (reference sequence). V was shortened by 2 bases and J by 4 bases, with 5 bases between the two germline ends. In nucleotides, the CDR3 is TGCAGTGCTAGAAGGGGAGAGACCCAGTACTTC. It encodes CSARRGETQYF.

The chain recombines TRBV7-8 with TRBJ2-5; 11 bases align to TRBD2. Germline CDR1 is SGHVS and CDR2 is FQNEAQ. V lost 1 base and J lost 5; bases outside the gene matches: 12. The CDR3 sequence is 18 residues long. CDR3 protein: CASSLVRLAGGRRETQYF. The CDR3 nucleotides read TGTGCCAGCAGCTTAGTTCGGCTAGCGGGGGGTAGGAGGGAGACCCAGTACTTC.

This clone has only one observation. The chain combines TRBV27 with TRBJ2-1; TRBD2 matches at 16 bases. The CDR3 totals 17 residues. The V segment lost 4 bases and the J segment 6 bases; nucleotides outside the gene matches: 6. Germline CDR1 MNHEY, CDR2 SMNVEV (reference sequence). The CDR3 region has the DNA TGTGCCAGCAGTTCAGGGACTAGCGGGAGGGCCCTCAATGAGCAGTTCTTC. This sequence encodes CASSSGTSGRALNEQFF.

The chain uses TRBV2 and TRBJ2-3; 8 bases are a match to TRBD2. Losses at the gene ends were 2 bases for V and 3 bases for J; bases not matched to a gene: 4. The CDR3 runs to 15 residues. CDR1 and CDR2 from the germline V gene are SNHLY and FYNNEI. The chain's CDR3 is CASSETRGGTDTQYF. CDR3 sequence (DNA): TGTGCCAGCAGTGAAACCCGGGGGGGTACAGATACGCAGTATTTT.

The chain employs TRBV6-5 and TRBJ1-5; the D is unclear. The CDR3 loop spans 13 amino acids. Looked up from germline, CDR1 is MNHEY and CDR2 is SVGAGI. V lost 7 bases and J lost 0, with 7 bases in between. This chain's CDR3 is CASIMYSNQPQHF. CDR3 bases: TGTGCCAGCATCATGTATAGCAATCAGCCCCAGCATTTT.

CDR3: CASSTLPGYTNTEAFF. CDR3 nucleotide sequence: TGTGCCAGTAGTACGTTGCCCGGGTATACGAACACTGAAGCTTTCTTT. The V gene is TRBV19, the J gene TRBJ1-1; the D is unclear. From germline, CDR1 is LNHDA and CDR2 SQIVND (reference sequence). Trimming shortened V by 4 bases and J by 1 base, and 16 bases separated the two germline ends. The CDR3 is 16 residues long.

The V gene is TRBV7-9, the J gene TRBJ2-5; 7 nucleotides agree with TRBD2. V lost 1 base to trimming and J lost 4 bases; unmatched junction nucleotides: 9. CDR3 length: 16 amino acids. CDR1 is SEHNR, CDR2 FQNEAQ, per germline (reference sequence). This CDR3 reads CASSLEAAGLAETQYF. The DNA for the CDR3 is TGTGCCAGCAGCTTAGAGGCAGCGGGGTTGGCAGAGACCCAGTACTTC. The entire variable domain, with the rest obtained from reference TRBV7-9 and TRBJ2-5, is as follows: DTGVSQNPRHKITKRGQNVTFRCDPISEHNRLYWYRQTLGQGPEFLTYFQNEAQLEKSRLLSDRFSAERPKGSFSTLEIQRTEQGDSAMYLCASSLEAAGLAETQYFGPGTRLLVL.

This clone was detected a few times. V gene TRBV18 combines with J gene TRBJ1-5; D is undetermined. The CDR3 has 13 amino acids. Germline V gives CDR1 KGHSH, CDR2 LQKENI. V lost 4 bases and J 5 bases, leaving 9 bases between the germline ends. The CDR3 DNA reads TGTGCCAGCTCACTGGGGTCAGATCAGCCCCAGCATTTT. It translates to CASSLGSDQPQHF.

The chain carries TRBV7-2 and TRBJ1-1; 11 positions agree with TRBD1. There are 15 residues in the CDR3. V dropped 6 bases and J dropped 5; count of bases not matched to a gene: 8. Germline-derived CDR1 and CDR2 are SGHTA and FQGNSA. CDR3 loop: CASRVDRGQGTEAFF. The CDR3 DNA follows: TGTGCCAGCAGGGTGGACAGGGGGCAGGGGACTGAAGCTTTCTTT.

The chain recombines TRBV5-1 with TRBJ2-3; D is unclear. The CDR3 extends over 15 amino acids. Germline assignment: CDR1 SGHRS and CDR2 YFSETQ. V lost 3 bases to trimming and J lost 2 bases, with 13 bases between them. DNA for the CDR3: TGCGCCAGCAGCTCGGACGGCGGAATCACAGATACGCAGTATTTT. Its protein is CASSSDGGITDTQYF.

The gene calls are TRBV27 and TRBJ1-2; no clear D gene. Germline assignment: CDR1 MNHEY and CDR2 SMNVEV (reference sequence). Trimming stripped 2 bases from V and 6 bases from J, with 13 bases between. The CDR3 loop spans 14 amino acids. CDR3 loop: CASSLNGLRDGYTF. CDR3 sequence (DNA): TGTGCCAGCAGTTTAAACGGGCTTCGAGATGGCTACACCTTC.